Listed below are T cell receptor beta chains from one sample, sequenced in a study of cytomegalovirus exposure and HLA in healthy donors. Sequencing was performed with immunoSEQ multiplex PCR; in TCRdb, only in-frame clones are kept and a portion is missing. The data contain some 110,000 clones, over 12% of them singletons. Sequencing input: PBMCs. The receptor source for this set is a female donor in good health and CMV-seronegative. The CDR3 runs from the conserved cysteine through the conserved F or W. The order of the fields is D gene, V gene, clone size, CDR3 length, J gene, CDR3 protein, CDR3 DNA. A D gene is named only where the DNA matches it firmly. Expanded clones get a size class; other rows say once, few or many, or leave the size out.

NA	TRBV9	NA	14	TRBJ1-3	CASSVEYSGNTIYF	TGTGCCAGCAGCGTAGAATACTCTGGAAACACCATATATTTT
NA	TRBV6-1	NA	15	TRBJ2-1	CASSDTVAGYNEQFF	TGTGCCAGCAGTGATACGGTGGCGGGATACAATGAGCAGTTCTTC
NA	TRBV28	few	15	TRBJ1-2	CASSPRQGISYGYTF	TGTGCCAGCAGTCCCCGCCAGGGAATTTCCTATGGCTACACCTTC
TRBD2	TRBV28	few	15	TRBJ2-3	CASSGLAANTDTQYF	TGTGCCAGCTCAGGACTAGCGGCCAACACAGATACGCAGTATTTT
NA	TRBV9	few	14	TRBJ2-5	CASSVGSGQETQYF	TGTGCCAGCAGCGTTGGATCCGGGCAAGAGACCCAGTACTTC
TRBD2	TRBV7-8	few	15	TRBJ2-7	CASSPATSGRGEQYF	TGTGCCAGCAGCCCAGCGACTAGCGGGAGGGGGGAGCAGTACTTC
NA	TRBV4-1	few	13	TRBJ2-7	CASSQGGYYEQYF	TGCGCCAGCAGCCAAGGAGGCTACTACGAGCAGTACTTC
NA	TRBV7-7	few	13	TRBJ2-7	CASSLTGGYEQYF	TGTGCTAGCAGCTTAACTGGCGGCTACGAGCAGTACTTC
NA	TRBV13	NA	14	TRBJ2-7	CASSLLLAAGEQYF	TGTGCCAGCAGCTTACTACTGGCCGCGGGCGAGCAGTACTTC
TRBD1	TRBV18	NA	15	TRBJ1-6	CASSLGQGRNSPLHF	TGTGCCAGCTCACTGGGACAGGGGCGGAATTCACCCCTCCACTTT
TRBD1	TRBV7-2	few	18	TRBJ2-5	CASSLPGQAFIFQETQYF	TGTGCCAGCAGCCTCCCGGGACAGGCCTTTATATTTCAAGAGACCCAGTACTTC
NA	TRBV27	few	13	TRBJ1-5	CASSLSGVQPQHF	TGTGCCAGCAGTTTGTCAGGGGTACAGCCCCAGCATTTT
NA	TRBV11-2	NA	15	TRBJ2-3	CASSLRGASADTQYF	TGTGCCAGCAGCTTAAGAGGGGCTAGCGCAGATACGCAGTATTTT
NA	TRBV18	NA	13	TRBJ1-1	CASSPQGETEAFF	TGTGCCAGCTCACCACAGGGGGAGACCGAAGCTTTCTTT
TRBD2	TRBV4-3	few	17	TRBJ2-7	CASSQDASGGISYEQYF	TGCGCCAGCAGCCAAGATGCTAGCGGGGGTATCTCCTACGAGCAGTACTTC
TRBD1	TRBV30	few	14	TRBJ1-2	CVCHPGQTNYGYTF	TGTGTCTGTCACCCGGGACAGACTAACTATGGCTACACCTTC
TRBD1	TRBV4-2	few	13	TRBJ1-1	CASSQGQGTEAFF	TGTGCCAGCAGCCAGGGACAGGGCACTGAAGCTTTCTTT
NA	TRBV30	NA	14	TRBJ2-7	CAWNQPGRPLEQYF	TGTGCCTGGAACCAACCCGGCAGGCCACTCGAGCAGTACTTC
TRBD1	TRBV2	NA	14	TRBJ1-2	CASRGGQGIDGYTF	TGTGCCAGCAGGGGCGGACAGGGGATCGATGGCTACACCTTC
NA	TRBV7-2	few	14	TRBJ2-3	CASSLISTPDTQYF	TGTGCCAGCAGCTTAATTTCGACACCAGATACGCAGTATTTT
TRBD1	TRBV5-4	few	18	TRBJ2-1	CASSLGSRTGTTLDKQFF	TGTGCCAGCAGCTTGGGGTCCAGGACAGGGACGACACTAGATAAGCAGTTCTTC
TRBD1	TRBV11-2	NA	18	TRBJ2-5	CASSFGRNSRDSQETQYF	TGTGCCAGCAGCTTCGGTCGGAACTCGAGGGACAGCCAAGAGACCCAGTACTTC
TRBD1	TRBV19	NA	19	TRBJ1-6	CASSIRGQGASIGGSPLHF	TGTGCCAGTAGTATTCGGGGACAGGGGGCGTCAATCGGGGGTTCACCCCTCCACTTT
TRBD1	TRBV7-9	few	15	TRBJ2-1	CASSWTGRYYNEQFF	TGTGCCAGCAGCTGGACAGGAAGATATTACAATGAGCAGTTCTTC
NA	TRBV2	once	16	TRBJ1-3	CASSEMRATSGNTIYF	TGTGCCAGCAGTGAAATGAGGGCGACCTCTGGAAACACCATATATTTT
TRBD2	TRBV7-6	few	14	TRBJ2-5	CASSSGLVQETQYF	TGTGCCAGCAGCTCGGGACTAGTCCAAGAGACCCAGTACTTC
NA	TRBV5-1	NA	14	TRBJ2-7	CASSYTTGTYEQYF	TGCGCCAGCAGTTATACTACAGGAACCTACGAGCAGTACTTC
NA	TRBV7-2	few	13	TRBJ1-5	CASSSQGRQPQHF	TGTGCCAGCAGCTCCCAGGGTCGTCAGCCCCAGCATTTT
NA	TRBV19	NA	12	TRBJ2-7	CASKYISYEQYF	TGTGCCAGTAAGTATATCTCCTACGAGCAGTACTTC
NA	TRBV7-3	NA	13	TRBJ2-4	CASSLNGPDIQYF	TGTGCCAGCAGCTTAAACGGTCCTGACATTCAGTACTTC
TRBD2	TRBV5-4	NA	16	TRBJ2-1	CASSLGGIATYNEQFF	TGTGCCAGCAGCCTCGGGGGGATAGCGACCTACAATGAGCAGTTCTTC
TRBD2	TRBV4-1	NA	18	TRBJ2-5	CASSQDLLAGGPRETQYF	TGCGCCAGCAGCCAAGATCTACTAGCGGGAGGGCCACGGGAGACCCAGTACTTC
TRBD2	TRBV9	NA	18	TRBJ2-3	CASSVGGLAGGQGDTQYF	TGTGCCAGCAGCGTAGGTGGACTAGCGGGGGGGCAGGGAGATACGCAGTATTTT
NA	TRBV5-4	few	14	TRBJ2-7	CASSGGGGPYEQYF	TGTGCCAGCAGTGGAGGGGGCGGCCCCTACGAGCAGTACTTC
NA	TRBV7-6	NA	15	TRBJ1-1	CASSLMGARTTEAFF	TGTGCCAGCAGCTTGATGGGGGCCCGAACAACTGAAGCTTTCTTT
NA	TRBV29-1	few	13	TRBJ1-2	CSVGGGENYGYTF	TGCAGCGTTGGTGGAGGGGAGAACTATGGCTACACCTTC
TRBD2	TRBV7-9	few	16	TRBJ2-3	CASSLTSGGSTDTQYF	TGTGCCAGCAGCTTGACTAGCGGGGGGAGCACAGATACGCAGTATTTT
TRBD1	TRBV14	NA	13	TRBJ2-3	CASSQTGGVTQYF	TGTGCCAGCAGCCAGACAGGGGGGGTTACGCAGTATTTT
NA	TRBV7-2	NA	14	TRBJ2-3	CASSPWGRADTQYF	TGTGCCAGCAGCCCATGGGGCAGGGCAGATACGCAGTATTTT
TRBD1	TRBV6-5	NA	15	TRBJ1-3	CASSVQGSTGNTIYF	TGTGCCAGCAGTGTACAGGGGAGTACTGGAAACACCATATATTTT
NA	TRBV30	few	15	TRBJ2-7	CAWSTPPRGLHEQYF	TGTGCCTGGAGCACCCCACCTAGAGGACTACACGAGCAGTACTTC
NA	TRBV6-5	few	14	TRBJ2-6	CASRPVSGANVLTF	TGTGCCAGCAGACCGGTATCTGGGGCCAACGTCCTGACTTTC
NA	TRBV7-9	few	14	TRBJ2-5	CASRRDGGSGTQYF	TGTGCCAGCAGGAGAGATGGGGGGTCGGGGACCCAGTACTTC
TRBD2	TRBV6-1	NA	18	TRBJ2-5	CASSEEGLAGGFQETQYF	TGTGCCAGCAGTGAGGAGGGACTAGCGGGGGGTTTTCAAGAGACCCAGTACTTC
NA	TRBV6-1	NA	14	TRBJ2-2	CATRRERRTGELFF	TGTGCCACCCGCCGGGAAAGAAGGACCGGGGAGCTGTTTTTT
NA	TRBV2	few	16	TRBJ1-1	CASRITPQEINTEAFF	TGTGCCAGCAGAATTACACCACAGGAAATTAACACTGAAGCCTTCTTT
TRBD2	TRBV6-5	NA	15	TRBJ2-7	CASSYSAGGSYEQYF	TGTGCCAGCAGTTACTCAGCGGGAGGGAGTTACGAGCAGTACTTC
NA	TRBV4-3	NA	15	TRBJ2-1	CASSLEQGADNEQFF	TGCGCCAGCAGCCTAGAACAGGGAGCGGACAATGAGCAGTTCTTC
TRBD1	TRBV30	NA	13	TRBJ1-2	CAWGQGGTNGYTF	TGTGCCTGGGGACAGGGGGGTACCAATGGCTACACCTTC
TRBD2	TRBV5-6	few	15	TRBJ2-7	CASSSTGTSAYEQYF	TGTGCCAGCAGCTCCACCGGGACTAGCGCCTACGAGCAGTACTTC
NA	TRBV28	few	13	TRBJ1-2	CASSYTGPYGYTF	TGTGCCAGCAGTTATACAGGGCCCTATGGCTACACCTTC